The 31 T cell receptor beta chains reported below all come from one sample, sequenced in a study of shared clonotypes between healthy human individuals. Naive CD8 isolation took CD45RO-negative cells positively selected for CCR7 and excluded terminally differentiated effector memory CD45RA+ cells. Data came from immunoSEQ multiplex PCR; TCRdb stores just in-frame clones and leaves some out. The sample contains fewer than 1 million clones, 96% of which appear only once. Input material: naive CD8+ T cells sorted from blood. The source is a man aged 25-45 years in good health.

The rearrangement uses TRBV4-3 and TRBJ2-7; 8 bases agree with TRBD2. Per the germline V gene, CDR1 is LGHNA and CDR2 is YSLEER. J lost 1 base, V lost 0 bases, and 2 bases had no gene match. The CDR3 covers 15 residues. In DNA form, the CDR3 reads TGCGCCAGCAGCCAAGAAAGCGGGAGTTCCTACGAGCAGTACTTC. Translation gives CASSQESGSSYEQYF.

For this clone: Other nucleotide sequences from this sample produce the same CDR3. The chain uses TRBV5-1 and TRBJ2-7, with unresolved D. CDR1 and CDR2 (germline): SGHRS, YFSETQ. This CDR3 has 14 residues. The germline V and J ends were trimmed by 7 bases and 4 bases, with 18 bases remaining between them. CDR3 protein: CASSSGRNSYEQYF. The CDR3 coding sequence is TGCGCCAGCTCATCCGGCCGGAATTCGTACGAGCAGTACTTC. The entire variable domain, with the rest obtained from reference TRBV5-1 and TRBJ2-7, is as follows: KAGVTQTPRYLIKTRGQQVTLSCSPISGHRSVSWYQQTPGQGLQFLFEYFSETQRNKGNFPGRFSGRQFSNSRSEMNVSTLELGDSALYLCASSSGRNSYEQYFGPGTRLTVT.

The chain recombines TRBV9 with TRBJ2-1; D remains ambiguous. The CDR3 length is 10 residues. V lost 7 bases and J 9 bases, leaving 8 bases between the germline ends. CDR1 is SGDLS, CDR2 YYNGEE, per germline. DNA of the CDR3: TGTGCCAGCTCCAGAGGTGAGCAGTTCTTC. Protein product: CASSRGEQFF.

The chain uses TRBV6-1 and TRBJ2-7, with D unclear. The CDR3 has 13 residues. Germline loops: CDR1 MNHNS, CDR2 SASEGT. Trimming stripped 1 base from V and 4 bases from J, with 8 bases between. This CDR3 is CASSEGPHYEQYF. The CDR3 coding sequence is TGTGCCAGCAGTGAAGGACCCCATTACGAGCAGTACTTC.

The count of this clone is one. The genes are TRBV7-8 and TRBJ2-7; D unresolved. Germline V gene lookup returns CDR1 SGHVS and CDR2 FQNEAQ. Trimming cost V 5 bases and J 2 bases, with 10 bases left between them. This CDR3 has 13 residues. CDR3 in DNA: TGTGCCAGCAGCCGAGGAAGTACCTACGAGCAGTACTTC. Its translation is CASSRGSTYEQYF.

V is TRBV11-2 and J is TRBJ2-7, with 7 bases fitting TRBD1. The CDR3 has 13 residues. V was clipped by 5 bases and J by 5 bases; unmatched bases: 6. In germline, CDR1 is SGHAT, CDR2 FQNNGV. The CDR3 nucleotides are TGTGCCAGCAGCCAGACAGGGATGGACGAGCAGTACTTC. This codes for CASSQTGMDEQYF.

Written as DNA, the CDR3 is TGTGCCAGCACTCATACAGGGGCTGAGCAGTTCTTC. As protein: CASTHTGAEQFF. This sequence joins TRBV6-5 and TRBJ2-1; TRBD1 matches 7 bases. Trimming took 7 bases from V and 9 from J; bases not matched to a gene: 6. Germline CDR1 reads MNHEY; CDR2 reads SVGAGI. This CDR3 comprises 12 residues.

Of note for this clone: Other DNA sequences in the sample encode the same CDR3. The V and J genes are TRBV7-9 and TRBJ2-7; 8 bases are shared with TRBD2. Per germline, CDR1 SEHNR and CDR2 FQNEAQ (reference sequence). The V gene end was trimmed by 5 bases and the J gene end by 2 bases; junction bases not matched to a gene: 5. The CDR3 covers 14 residues. CDR3 sequence reads: CASSRTSGTYEQYF. Here the CDR3 DNA reads TGTGCCAGCAGCAGAACTAGCGGCACCTACGAGCAGTACTTC. The whole variable domain, filled in from reference TRBV7-9 and TRBJ2-7, reads DTGVSQNPRHKITKRGQNVTFRCDPISEHNRLYWYRQTLGQGPEFLTYFQNEAQLEKSRLLSDRFSAERPKGSFSTLEIQRTEQGDSAMYLCASSRTSGTYEQYFGPGTRLTVT.

As for this clone: Other DNA sequences in the same sample also yield this CDR3. V gene TRBV7-6 combines with J gene TRBJ2-7; TRBD2 aligns across 9 bases. The CDR3 is made up of 14 amino acids. With V trimmed by 6 bases and J by 1 base, 4 bases remained unmatched. Germline V gives CDR1 SGHVS, CDR2 FNYEAQ. In nucleotides, the CDR3 is TGTGCCAGCAGTCCGACTAGCGGATCCTACGAGCAGTACTTC. It encodes CASSPTSGSYEQYF. Supplemented by reference TRBV7-6 and TRBJ2-7, the full variable domain reads GAGVSQSPRYKVTKRGQDVALRCDPISGHVSLYWYRQALGQGPEFLTYFNYEAQQDKSGLPNDRFSAERPEGSISTLTIQRTEQRDSAMYRCASSPTSGSYEQYFGPGTRLTVT.

The chain combines TRBV4-3 with TRBJ2-1; tentative D call: TRBD1 (8 bases). CDR1 is LGHNA and CDR2 is YSLEER in the germline V gene. This CDR3 comprises 18 residues. With 3 bases removed from V and 9 bases from J, the gap between germline ends came to 27 bases. The chain's CDR3 is CASSHFSGTGRWGGEQFF. The CDR3 DNA reads as TGCGCCAGCAGCCATTTTTCCGGGACAGGTCGTTGGGGGGGTGAGCAGTTCTTC.

The chain recombines TRBV7-9 with TRBJ1-2; D remains unclear. The CDR3 contains 12 residues. V was cut by 4 bases and J by 4 bases, with 7 bases left in between. Germline CDR1 is SEHNR and CDR2 is FQNEAQ (reference sequence). CDR3 sequence (DNA): TGTGCCAGCAGCTCAGGATTCTATGGCTACACCTTC. It specifies CASSSGFYGYTF.

The gene calls are TRBV15 and TRBJ2-3; D perhaps matches TRBD1 (6 bases). CDR3 length: 14 amino acids. V was pared by 5 bases and J by 1 base, with 10 bases between. Germline CDR1 is LNHNV and CDR2 is YYDKDF (reference sequence). CDR3 in amino acids: CATSPGQGTDTQYF. DNA for the CDR3: TGTGCCACCAGCCCGGGACAAGGCACAGATACGCAGTATTTT.

This sequence joins TRBV29-1 and TRBJ2-1, with D maybe TRBD1 (6 bases). Trimming pared 4 bases from V and 8 bases from J, leaving 15 bases between. Germline V gene lookup returns CDR1 SQVTM and CDR2 ANQGSEA. This CDR3 contains 13 residues. This chain's CDR3 is CSVVAGEGYEQFF. The DNA of the CDR3 is TGCAGCGTTGTCGCAGGGGAAGGCTATGAGCAGTTCTTC.

The V gene is TRBV6-1, the J gene TRBJ2-7; D is perhaps TRBD1 (5 bases). V gave up 8 bases and J gave up 2 bases, with 13 bases separating them. Germline V gene sequence: CDR1 MNHNS, CDR2 SASEGT. CDR3 length equals 13 residues. The CDR3 region is CASHDSLTYEQYF. DNA for the CDR3: TGTGCCAGCCATGACAGCTTAACCTACGAGCAGTACTTC.

The chain links TRBV2 to TRBJ1-2, with D maybe TRBD1 (6 bases). V lost 4 bases to trimming and J lost 4 bases, with 10 bases between them. In germline, CDR1 is SNHLY, CDR2 FYNNEI. The CDR3 is 13 residues long. The CDR3, as DNA: TGTGCCAGCAGTGGCGACAGGATCTATGGCTACACCTTC. Protein sequence: CASSGDRIYGYTF. The variable domain in full, with the rest retrieved from reference TRBV2 and TRBJ1-2, is EPEVTQTPSHQVTQMGQEVILRCVPISNHLYFYWYRQILGQKVEFLVSFYNNEISEKSEIFDDQFSVERPDGSNFTLKIRSTKLEDSAMYFCASSGDRIYGYTFGSGTRLTVV.

This chain uses TRBV11-2 with TRBJ2-7, with TRBD2 matching over 10 bases. Trimming took 7 bases from V and 2 from J; bases not matched to a gene: 8. This CDR3 spans 15 amino acids. Per the germline V gene, CDR1 is SGHAT and CDR2 is FQNNGV. As DNA, the CDR3 is TGTGCCAGCACCCCCCGGACTAGCGGAACCTACGAGCAGTACTTC. This gives the protein CASTPRTSGTYEQYF.

This clone was seen a single time. The V gene is TRBV28, the J gene TRBJ2-5, with TRBD1 matching over 9 bases. The length of the CDR3 is 15 residues. J was trimmed by 1 base and V by 6 bases; bases with no gene match: 6. Germline loops: CDR1 MDHEN, CDR2 SYDVKM. This chain's CDR3 is CASSPPDRGQETQYF. CDR3 in DNA: TGTGCCAGCAGCCCCCCGGACAGGGGCCAAGAGACCCAGTACTTC.

The V call is TRBV15, the J call TRBJ1-5, with TRBD1 matching over 12 bases. V gave up 1 base and J gave up 6 bases; unmatched junction bases: 4. Germline CDR1 LNHNV, CDR2 YYDKDF (reference sequence). There are 16 residues in the CDR3. CDR3 sequence (DNA): TGTGCCACCAGCAGAGTGGGGACAGGGGGCGGTCAGCCCCAGCATTTT. Residues: CATSRVGTGGGQPQHF.

Details on this clone: The sample carries other DNA sequences with the same CDR3. The chain joins TRBV6-1 to TRBJ2-2; no firm D call. The CDR3 extends over 12 amino acids. The germline V gene encodes CDR1 MNHNS and CDR2 SASEGT. Trimming stripped 4 bases from V and 3 bases from J, with 3 bases between. CDR3 sequence (DNA): TGTGCCAGCAGTGCCGACACCGGGGAGCTGTTTTTT. Amino acids: CASSADTGELFF.

The V and J genes are TRBV28 and TRBJ2-2; D not certain. The CDR3 length is 14 residues. From germline, CDR1 is MDHEN and CDR2 SYDVKM. Deletions cut 5 bases from V and 1 base from J, with 8 bases between. CDR3 protein: CASSNGENTGELFF. CDR3 DNA: TGTGCCAGCAGTAACGGCGAGAACACCGGGGAGCTGTTTTTT.

Points on this clone: Other DNA sequences in the sample encode the same CDR3. V and J are TRBV9 and TRBJ2-7; D gene unclear. This CDR3 is 13 amino acids long. V lost 0 bases and J 0 bases, leaving 4 bases between the germline ends. The V gene's germline CDR1 is SGDLS and CDR2 YYNGEE. The DNA of the CDR3 is TGTGCCAGCAGCGTAGATAACTCCTACGAGCAGTACTTC. Protein product: CASSVDNSYEQYF.

The J gene is TRBJ1-3, the V gene TRBV5-5; D ambiguous. This CDR3 spans 13 amino acids. V shed 1 base and J shed 7 bases, with 9 bases lying between them. CDR1 is SGHKS and CDR2 is YYEKEE in the germline V gene (reference sequence). CDR3 region: CASSLMGLNTIYF. CDR3 in DNA: TGTGCCAGCAGCTTGATGGGCCTGAACACCATATATTTT. Combining the CDR3 with reference TRBV5-5 and TRBJ1-3 gives the whole variable domain DAGVTQSPTHLIKTRGQQVTLRCSPISGHKSVSWYQQVLGQGPQFIFQYYEKEERGRGNFPDRFSARQFPNYSSELNVNALLLGDSALYLCASSLMGLNTIYFGEGSWLTVV.

The chain recombines TRBV29-1 with TRBJ2-1; D remains unclear. V lost 4 bases, J lost 3 bases, and 7 bases lay in between. The CDR3 is made up of 12 amino acids. Germline values: CDR1 SQVTM, CDR2 ANQGSEA. The CDR3 sequence is CSVVAVYNEQFF. The DNA of the CDR3 is TGCAGCGTTGTGGCGGTCTACAATGAGCAGTTCTTC.

The rearrangement joins TRBV27 to TRBJ2-7; 7 bases match TRBD2. V lost 6 bases to trimming and J lost 3 bases; unmatched junction nucleotides: 11. This CDR3 is 15 amino acids long. CDR1 and CDR2 from the germline V gene are MNHEY and SMNVEV (reference sequence). The CDR3 is CASSLSGDGNYEQYF. Here the CDR3 DNA reads TGTGCCAGCAGCCTCAGCGGGGACGGGAACTACGAGCAGTACTTC.

The rearrangement uses TRBV4-3 and TRBJ2-3; 9 bases are shared with TRBD2. Trimming took 0 bases from V and 3 from J; bases not matched to a gene: 7. Germline values: CDR1 LGHNA, CDR2 YSLEER. The CDR3 consists of 17 residues. For the CDR3, the DNA is TGCGCCAGCAGCCAAGATCAGGCTAGCGGGAATACAGATACGCAGTATTTT. Translating it yields CASSQDQASGNTDTQYF.

V usage is TRBV7-8 and J usage is TRBJ2-5; a possible D gene is TRBD2 (5 bases). V was trimmed by 2 bases and J by 2 bases, leaving 12 bases between them. Germline loops: CDR1 SGHVS, CDR2 FQNEAQ. The CDR3 contains 15 residues. CDR3 residues: CASSLYAREQETQYF. In nucleotides, the CDR3 is TGTGCCAGCAGCTTATACGCTAGGGAGCAAGAGACCCAGTACTTC.

The V gene is TRBV27, the J gene TRBJ2-1; D is ambiguous. The V gene's germline CDR1 is MNHEY and CDR2 SMNVEV (reference sequence). The CDR3 has 15 residues. V was trimmed by 6 bases and J by 3 bases, leaving 15 bases between them. The CDR3 loop reads CASRRLGRNYNEQFF. The CDR3 coding sequence is TGTGCCAGCAGACGCCTTGGACGGAACTACAATGAGCAGTTCTTC.

The chain joins TRBV4-1 to TRBJ1-3; D is ambiguous. CDR3 length equals 18 residues. V dropped 0 bases and J dropped 0 bases, with 15 bases sitting between them. CDR1 MGHRA and CDR2 YSYEKL come from the germline V gene. CDR3 loop: CASSQEAVTGYSGNTIYF. The CDR3 DNA reads TGCGCCAGCAGCCAAGAGGCAGTAACGGGATACTCTGGAAACACCATATATTTT.

The CDR3, as DNA: TGTGCCAGCAGCTTAACAGGGACTACCAGAAAAGAGACCCAGTACTTC. Translated: CASSLTGTTRKETQYF. This chain connects TRBV7-3 to TRBJ2-5; 7 bases line up with TRBD2. The CDR3 spans 16 residues. Germline-derived CDR1 and CDR2 are SGHTA and FQGTGA. The junction had 7 bases not matched to a gene; V was cut back by 0 bases and J by 3 bases. Variable domain in full (rest from reference TRBV7-3 and TRBJ2-5): GAGVSQTPSNKVTEKGKYVELRCDPISGHTALYWYRQSLGQGPEFLIYFQGTGAADDSGLPNDRFFAVRPEGSVSTLKIQRTERGDSAVYLCASSLTGTTRKETQYFGPGTRLLVL.

The gene calls are TRBV2 and TRBJ2-7, with no clear D. Germline V gene lookup returns CDR1 SNHLY and CDR2 FYNNEI. This CDR3 contains 12 residues. V was trimmed by 6 bases and J by 6 bases, leaving 12 bases between them. The DNA of the CDR3 is TGTGCCAGCAGAGTAGGACGACTCGAGCAGTACTTC. It specifies CASRVGRLEQYF.

About this clone itself: This sample includes further DNA sequences coding for the same CDR3. The rearrangement uses TRBV29-1 and TRBJ1-1; D may be TRBD1 (5 bases). Germline lookup yields CDR1 SQVTM and CDR2 ANQGSEA. The CDR3 covers 14 residues. The V and J ends lost 0 bases and 4 bases respectively, with 12 bases between them. CDR3 in amino acids: CSVEDGGGGTEAFF. In DNA, the CDR3 is TGCAGCGTTGAAGATGGGGGGGGAGGCACTGAAGCTTTCTTT.